Sequencing of this T cell receptor beta chain was carried out in a study of somatic mutations in cytotoxic T cells in rheumatoid arthritis. Study-level information: Patients gave 30 ml EDTA peripheral blood immediately after diagnosis, prior to starting treatment. Findings and limits, study-wide: For about an eighth of the roughly 60 patients, a single CD8+ clone accounted for more than 20% of CD8+ cells.

V lost 3 bases, J lost 4 bases, and 14 bases stayed unmatched. The CDR3 sequence is 17 residues long. The germline V gene encodes CDR1 SGHVS and CDR2 FQNEAQ. Authors' processing steps: Published virus-specific TCRB sequences were rarely matched by patient CD8+ clones larger than 1%. This table comes from immunoSEQ multiplex PCR, and its TCRdb copy is limited to in-frame clones, with some not included. V and J calls and clone size come straight from that table; D and trimming were deduced from the DNA. The sample includes roughly 7,700 clones, about 70% of them seen just once. Concerning this clone itself: As yet, its antigen is unknown.

The specimen sequenced was CD8+ T cells sorted from blood. The chain couples TRBV7-8 to TRBJ2-7; 8 nucleotides align to TRBD2. The TCR was taken from an adult with rheumatoid arthritis. The CDR3 DNA is TGTGCCAGCAGCTTGTACGGAGACGGGACTAGAAAATACGAGCAGTACTTC. It translates to CASSLYGDGTRKYEQYF.